This TCR beta chain emerged from a study of cytomegalovirus exposure and HLA in healthy donors. Findings and caveats of the study: Rates of TCR association differed by HLA locus in a later analysis, with DRB1 highest and HLA-C lowest. The authors later found HLA-associated TCR beta chains more clonally expanded than equally common others.

The primer mix had 60 Vbeta and 13 Jbeta primers. The table came from immunoSEQ multiplex PCR; TCRdb's copy has only in-frame clones and leaves some out. This sample carries around 80,000 clones, over 75% of them seen once, and the ten largest clones take approximately 6.5%. As for this clone: Its antigen is still unknown.

V lost 4 bases and J lost 0, with 10 bases in between. The germline V gene encodes CDR1 SGHRS and CDR2 YFSETQ. This CDR3 is 15 amino acids long. The rearrangement uses TRBV5-1 and TRBJ1-4; D gene uncertain. Sequencing was carried out using PBMCs. The receptor's source is a female donor in good health and CMV-seronegative. The CDR3 region is CASSANAATNEKLFF. The CDR3, as DNA: TGCGCCAGCAGCGCGAATGCCGCAACTAATGAAAAACTGTTTTTT.